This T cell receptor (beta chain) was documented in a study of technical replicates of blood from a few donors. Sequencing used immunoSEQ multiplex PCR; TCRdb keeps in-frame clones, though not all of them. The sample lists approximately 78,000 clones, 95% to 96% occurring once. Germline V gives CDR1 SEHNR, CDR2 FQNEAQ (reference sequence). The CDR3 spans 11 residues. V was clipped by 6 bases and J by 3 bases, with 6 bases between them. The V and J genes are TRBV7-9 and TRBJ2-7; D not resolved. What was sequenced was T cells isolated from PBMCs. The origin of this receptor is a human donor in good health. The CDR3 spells CASSRDYEQYF. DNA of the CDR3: TGTGCCAGCAGTAGAGACTACGAGCAGTACTTC.